Each of the 21 T cell receptor beta chains below was sequenced from the same sample in a study of beta chain features in type 1 diabetes. What was sequenced were expressed TCRB transcripts, since all of the isolated RNA had been reverse transcribed. Here immunoSEQ multiplex PCR was the method, and the copy in TCRdb shows in-frame clones only, minus some. The sample holds about 350,000 clones, around 20% seen once. Material: naive CD4+ T cells from blood. Receptors originate from a young woman in good health.

This chain joins TRBV7-9 and TRBJ2-1; the match to TRBD2 covers 9 bases. Germline V CDR1 and CDR2: SEHNR, FQNEAQ (reference sequence). The CDR3 is 15 residues long. J gave up 8 bases and V 1 base, and 6 bases lay outside the gene matches. This chain's CDR3 is CASSLGLAGDDEQFF. DNA for the CDR3: TGTGCCAGCAGCTTAGGATTAGCGGGAGACGATGAGCAGTTCTTC.

This clone was counted a few times. Other DNA sequences in the same sample also yield this CDR3. The chain joins TRBV5-1 to TRBJ2-3, with D tentatively TRBD1 (6 bases). CDR1 is SGHRS, CDR2 YFSETQ, per germline. V lost 0 bases, J lost 3 bases, and 8 bases lay in between. The CDR3 has 14 amino acids. The CDR3 coding sequence is TGCGCCAGCAGCTTGGTAACAGGGACAGATACGCAGTATTTT. The encoded protein is CASSLVTGTDTQYF.

The chain employs TRBV7-8 and TRBJ1-5; 8 nucleotides line up with TRBD1. The germline V gene has CDR1 SGHVS and CDR2 FQNEAQ. There are 19 residues in the CDR3. Trimming at V came to 6 bases and at J to 0 bases, leaving 16 bases not matched to a gene. This chain's CDR3 is CASSFTVGQGAGSNQPQHF. For the CDR3, the DNA is TGTGCCAGCAGTTTCACGGTGGGGCAGGGGGCTGGTAGCAATCAGCCCCAGCATTTT.

This chain uses TRBV13 with TRBJ2-3; possibly TRBD1 for D (5 bases). The CDR3 contains 14 residues. Germline V gives CDR1 PRHDT, CDR2 FYEKMQ (reference sequence). V lost 6 bases to trimming and J lost 4 bases, with 14 bases between them. CDR3 nucleotides: TGTGCCAGCAGTCCGGCTGGGGCGGCAGATACGCAGTATTTT. This sequence encodes CASSPAGAADTQYF.

This clone was seen only a few times. This chain links TRBV6-6 with TRBJ2-1; D call uncertain. From germline, CDR1 is MNHNY and CDR2 SVGAGI (reference sequence). This CDR3 is 12 amino acids long. Trimming cost V 6 bases and J 8 bases, with 11 bases left between them. CDR3 protein: CASSTRGDEQFF. The CDR3, as DNA: TGTGCCAGCAGCACGAGAGGCGATGAGCAGTTCTTC.

V usage is TRBV7-9 and J usage is TRBJ1-5; 9 bases match TRBD1. In germline, CDR1 is SEHNR, CDR2 FQNEAQ (reference sequence). The CDR3 extends over 16 amino acids. V dropped 5 bases and J dropped 5; count of bases not matched to a gene: 10. CDR3 in amino acids: CASSHPGTGIDQPQHF. CDR3 nucleotide sequence: TGTGCCAGCAGCCATCCCGGGACAGGGATCGATCAGCCCCAGCATTTT.

This clone has more than one count but fewer than ten. The chain combines TRBV5-4 with TRBJ2-5; TRBD2 agrees at 13 bases. Losses at the gene ends were 4 bases for V and 0 bases for J; bases not matched to a gene: 3. The germline V gene encodes CDR1 SGHNT and CDR2 YYREEE (reference sequence). The CDR3 loop spans 16 amino acids. For the CDR3, the DNA is TGTGCCAGCAGCCAGGGACTAGCGGGGAACCAAGAGACCCAGTACTTC. Translating gives CASSQGLAGNQETQYF.

This clone showed up just a few times. The chain employs TRBV30 and TRBJ2-1; 8 nucleotides align to TRBD1. J gave up 0 bases and V 3 bases, and 4 bases lay outside the gene matches. The CDR3 consists of 15 residues. The germline V gene encodes CDR1 GTSNPN and CDR2 SVGIG (reference sequence). CDR3 sequence reads: CAWSAGQGSYNEQFF. CDR3 nucleotides: TGTGCCTGGAGCGCAGGACAGGGCTCCTACAATGAGCAGTTCTTC.

The chain combines TRBV29-1 with TRBJ1-2, with 7 bases aligning to TRBD1. This CDR3 region has 13 residues. With 6 bases clipped from V and 4 bases from J, the junction kept 8 bases outside the gene matches. Germline CDR1 and CDR2: SQVTM and ANQGSEA. Here the CDR3 DNA reads TGCAGCGTACAGAAGGGGGCTAGCTATGGCTACACCTTC. Translation gives CSVQKGASYGYTF. Drawing the rest from reference TRBV29-1 and TRBJ1-2, the complete variable domain is SAVISQKPSRDICQRGTSLTIQCQVDSQVTMMFWYRQQPGQSLTLIATANQGSEATYESGFVIDKFPISRPNLTFSTLTVSNMSPEDSSIYLCSVQKGASYGYTFGSGTRLTVV.

This chain links TRBV6-5 with TRBJ2-7; possible D gene TRBD1, 6 bases. The V and J ends lost 6 bases and 0 bases respectively, with 12 bases between them. The CDR3 has 14 amino acids. Germline CDR1 reads MNHEY; CDR2 reads SVGAGI. CDR3 DNA: TGTGCCAGCAGGTTTCAGGGGAGCTCCTACGAGCAGTACTTC. Its translation: CASRFQGSSYEQYF.

The chain recombines TRBV10-3 with TRBJ2-1, with 8 positions matching TRBD2. CDR1 is ENHRY, CDR2 SYGVKD, per germline. Unmatched junction bases numbered 1, after V lost 6 bases and J lost 3 bases. The CDR3 totals 13 residues. The chain's CDR3 is CAISTSGYNEQFF. Written as DNA, the CDR3 is TGTGCCATCAGCACTAGCGGCTACAATGAGCAGTTCTTC.

This clone was observed a handful of times. The chain combines TRBV28 with TRBJ1-2; 10 bases line up with TRBD1. With 7 bases clipped from V and 8 bases from J, the junction kept 7 bases outside the gene matches. The CDR3 is made up of 13 amino acids. In germline, CDR1 is MDHEN, CDR2 SYDVKM. CDR3 sequence reads: CASTTTGGRGYTF. DNA for the CDR3: TGTGCCAGCACCACGACAGGGGGCCGGGGCTACACCTTC.

The table lists this clone with a few counts. This sequence joins TRBV25-1 and TRBJ2-1, with 11 bases that match TRBD2. Germline trimming cut 4 bases from V and 0 bases from J; bases unmatched to any gene: 2. CDR1 MGHDK and CDR2 SYGVNS come from the germline V gene. This CDR3 region has 16 residues. The CDR3 nucleotides are TGTGCCAGCAGTGGCACTAGCGGGAGCTCCTACAATGAGCAGTTCTTC. Amino acid sequence: CASSGTSGSSYNEQFF.

The CDR3 here is CAISRGGDTDTQYF. DNA of the CDR3: TGTGCCATCTCCCGTGGCGGAGACACAGATACGCAGTATTTT. The chain uses TRBV19 and TRBJ2-3; no firm D call. The CDR3 runs 14 residues. V lost 10 bases, J lost 2 bases, and 16 bases lay in between. CDR1 is LNHDA and CDR2 is SQIVND in the germline V gene (reference sequence).

Of note for this clone: The same CDR3 is also encoded by other DNA sequences in this sample. J is TRBJ2-7 and V is TRBV5-1; a weak D match, TRBD1 (6 bases). V lost 0 bases and J lost 3, with 7 bases in between. Per germline, CDR1 SGHRS and CDR2 YFSETQ. This CDR3 contains 13 residues. The CDR3 loop is CASSLARGYEQYF. CDR3 bases: TGCGCCAGCAGCTTGGCCAGGGGCTACGAGCAGTACTTC.

This clone was seen more than once but under ten times. The chain couples TRBV23-1 to TRBJ2-5, with TRBD1 identical over 8 bases. TRBV23-1 is classed as an ORF, of uncertain function. The CDR3 totals 14 residues. V trimming: 3 bases; J trimming: 5 bases; junction bases outside the gene matches: 5. The CDR3 reads CASSHGQGGETQYF. CDR3 bases: TGCGCCAGCAGTCATGGACAGGGCGGGGAGACCCAGTACTTC.

The rearrangement uses TRBV19 and TRBJ1-1; unclear D gene. Germline lookup yields CDR1 LNHDA and CDR2 SQIVND (reference sequence). V lost 3 bases, J lost 4 bases, and 9 bases lay in between. The CDR3 covers 13 residues. CDR3 in amino acids: CASSIRGPTEAFF. The CDR3 bases are TGTGCCAGTAGTATCAGAGGGCCCACTGAAGCTTTCTTT.

CDR3 nucleotides: TGTGCCTGGAGTGTTTTCGGGAGATCAAGGGAGCAGTTCTTC. It yields the protein CAWSVFGRSREQFF. The chain couples TRBV30 to TRBJ2-1, with D perhaps matching TRBD2 (6 bases). Germline CDR1 GTSNPN, CDR2 SVGIG (reference sequence). This CDR3 has 14 amino acids. V gave up 0 bases and J gave up 10 bases, with 16 bases separating them.

The rearrangement links TRBV18 to TRBJ1-2, with 7 bases that match TRBD1. Germline V gene data show CDR1 as KGHSH and CDR2 as LQKENI. The CDR3 is 15 amino acids. V lost 0 bases and J lost 8; bases outside the gene matches: 9. The CDR3 protein is CASSPPRGPPGGYTF. Here the CDR3 DNA reads TGTGCCAGCTCACCACCGAGGGGGCCTCCGGGAGGCTACACCTTC.

J is TRBJ2-3 and V is TRBV7-2, with 10 positions matching TRBD2. From germline, CDR1 is SGHTA and CDR2 FQGNSA. V lost 5 bases to trimming and J lost 2 bases; unmatched junction nucleotides: 7. This CDR3 region has 16 residues. The CDR3 protein is CASSPPLAGATDTQYF. The CDR3, as DNA: TGTGCCAGCAGCCCCCCCCTAGCGGGAGCCACAGATACGCAGTATTTT.

The CDR3 spells CASRVLAGDEQYF. The DNA for the CDR3 is TGTGCCAGCAGGGTTCTAGCGGGAGACGAGCAGTACTTC. This rearrangement joins TRBV5-4 to TRBJ2-7; 10 bases match TRBD2. Trimming removed 5 bases from V and 5 bases from J; junction bases left unmatched: 4. The germline CDR1 and CDR2 sequences are SGHNT and YYREEE (reference sequence). This CDR3 comprises 13 residues. Variable domain in full (rest from reference TRBV5-4 and TRBJ2-7): ETGVTQSPTHLIKTRGQQVTLRCSSQSGHNTVSWYQQALGQGPQFIFQYYREEENGRGNFPPRFSGLQFPNYSSELNVNALELDDSALYLCASRVLAGDEQYFGPGTRLTVT.